This TCR beta chain is from a study of CD8 T cells in ankylosing spondylitis (TCRdb year 2017). Study-wide context: To find TCR variants linked to disease, the study profiled T cell receptor beta repertoires in ankylosing spondylitis patients and healthy donors. The full study cohort was made up of over 20 ankylosing spondylitis patients and 108 healthy donors. Peripheral blood was sampled, and synovial fluid was additionally collected from ankylosing spondylitis patients.

This clonotype was picked up many times. Its antigen target is currently unknown. No much larger clone exists at a distance of one base, and base qualities are not known. What the work shows at the level of the full study, not this receptor alone: In peripheral blood, the disease-linked clones were found at relatively low frequencies and had a CD8+ phenotype. Some motif variants were previously reported in synovial fluid and blood of reactive arthritis patients, suggesting common disease-initiation mechanisms. The disease-linked clones were reported to be significantly enriched in matched synovial fluid samples from ankylosing spondylitis patients. A TCR beta motif made up of roughly eight highly homologous amino acid variants appeared to be characteristic of blood from ankylosing spondylitis patients.

Reading the germline V gene gives CDR1 SGHRS and CDR2 YFSETQ. Spanning cysteine to phenylalanine, the CDR3 consists of 13 amino acids. Only the CDR3 region is kept as DNA, spanning 39 bases read in frame from base 1. The germline ends are 7 bases apart after V is trimmed by 0 bases and J by 6 bases. TCRdb lists the instrument as Illumina HiSeq 2500. Quantitative 5'-RACE with molecular barcodes was the method used to prepare the TCR beta libraries. The authors processed their data as follows. To identify disease-linked TCR variants, a new computational method was used, one built on a probabilistic model of VDJ rearrangement. TCRdb passed the public sequencing reads through fastp at Q25 and MiXCR, retaining productive beta sequences. Each entry is one CDR3 protein sequence, shown with its most common DNA and genes. V and J calls and clone size were set by TCRdb, not the authors. A total of around 540,000 distinct CDR3 sequences appear in this sample, approximately 12% of them only once. The ten largest account for around 6.8% of the sample.

The sample consisted of blood, either unsorted or a sorted T cell fraction (not recorded which). This receptor was obtained from a male donor with ankylosing spondylitis. Rearrangement joined TRBV5-1 to TRBJ2-1; no D gene call is confident. CDR3 protein: CASSLALGNEQFF. The DNA sequence is as follows: TGCGCCAGCAGCTTGGCCTTAGGCAATGAGCAGTTCTTC. Reference TRBV5-1 and TRBJ2-1 proteins supply the regions before and after the CDR3; the full variable domain is: KAGVTQTPRYLIKTRGQQVTLSCSPISGHRSVSWYQQTPGQGLQFLFEYFSETQRNKGNFPGRFSGRQFSNSRSEMNVSTLELGDSALYLCASSLALGNEQFFGPGTRLTVL.